This entry concerns a single T cell receptor (beta chain). Its antigen has not been determined. One base away there is no much larger clone; base qualities are not given. The data belong to a study of cytomegalovirus exposure and HLA in healthy donors (dated by TCRdb to the late 2010s). The study in broad terms: An earlier analysis of several hundred of the donors reported around 280 Gb of sequence data and around 110 million unique TCR beta sequences obtained from around 180 million T cells. An early release that covered about 600 HLA-typed donors contained approximately 300 gigabases of sequencing data and 75 million to 100 million unique TCR sequences. The genetic ancestry cluster associated with self-reported Caucasian donors included 81% of the roughly 360 genotyped donors. The study was designed to test whether signatures of past pathogen exposure could be identified by cataloging public T cell receptors. The T cell repertoires of 550 to 850 subjects were profiled by immunosequencing and related to cytomegalovirus serostatus. In addition to the first cohort of around 670 subjects, a separate validation cohort of about 120 different subjects was used. The study combined high-throughput TCR immunosequencing, statistical association of individual TCRs with disease status, and machine learning to predict cytomegalovirus infection status. A later analysis re-analyzed previously published TCR beta repertoires from 500 to 700 donors and added high-resolution HLA genotyping to study TCR occurrence patterns. Rather than using new phenotypic data, the later analysis identified candidate immune exposures from TCR beta sequences and from how often those sequences occurred across donors. An earlier analysis of 587 of the donors applied high-throughput TCR beta sequencing to assess whether each TCR beta V gene segment acted as functional or pseudogenic. Alongside the repertoire data, information on donor age, sex, ethnicity and CMV serostatus was compiled. In a later genetic analysis, genome-wide SNP genotypes for about 65% of the roughly 700 donors were used, and that subset was treated as a discovery cohort. Every repertoire in the discovery cohort had been generated on one and the same sequencing platform. Class I and class II HLA loci were covered by the typing at four-digit resolution. The number of donors typed differed by locus, with about 620-630 for A, B, C, DRB1 and DQB1, 522 for DQA1, about 610 for DPA1, and over 400 for DPB1. A handful of DR-DQ haplotypes were handled as single units for association and clustering because linkage in the cohort was strong. Among 398 genotyped donors of the cohort, an average of about 240,000 unique TCR beta nucleotide sequences was sequenced per donor, of which 15% to 20% were non-productive. The full study reports these points: This cohort had only TCR beta chains sequenced, and the lack of alpha or paired-chain data limited which features could be detected. The study gave a list of 150 to 200 TCR beta chains associated with cytomegalovirus. According to the authors, the approach could potentially be generalized to other disease states and immunological phenotypes. A further reported finding was that TCR beta sequences accurately predicted the HLA-A and HLA-B alleles for most subjects in the first cohort. Presence/absence analyses assumed roughly uniform sequencing depth across donors, an assumption that may not hold. The classifier was reported to diagnose cytomegalovirus status with high specificity and sensitivity in both the original cohort and the validation cohort. Immune exposure information for the cohort was limited to CMV serostatus. According to a later genetic analysis, donors in an Asian-associated ancestry cluster had fewer N-insertions in productive TCRs than the roughly 700-donor mean. When HLA alleles, especially DR and DQ, strongly co-occurred, attributing TCR associations to individual alleles was difficult. A cluster of highly shared sequence variants was judged likely to represent a technical artifact of the sequencing pipeline. Most TCR sequences were observed very rarely across donors, whereas some public TCRs were present in many individuals. Broadly in line with IMGT annotations, most TCR beta V segments showed up in productive rearrangements about 87% or about 30% of the time in an earlier analysis of several hundred of the donors. A later analysis found that TCR association rates varied across HLA loci, with DRB1 alleles showing the most associated TCRs and HLA-C alleles the fewest. A few of the identified cytomegalovirus-associated TCR beta chains were confirmed in vitro to be specific for cytomegalovirus antigens. According to a later analysis, most CMV-associated TCR beta chains appeared to be HLA-restricted, and the HLA associations seemed to be driven largely by CMV exposure. Some IMGT-functional V segments, including TRBV6-2 and TRBV6-3, could not be distinguished by the 87-base-pair reads and were therefore excluded. An association between a missense DCLRE1C variant and V-gene and J-gene trimming of TCR beta chains was found in a later genetic analysis and replicated in an independent cohort. According to a later analysis, parvovirus B19, influenza, CMV and Epstein-Barr virus appeared linked to several top co-occurrence clusters. In a later analysis, HLA-associated TCR beta chains were found to be more clonally expanded and to have lower generation probabilities than equally common non-associated chains. About 17 rarely observed V segments, including chromosome 9 orphons, were excluded from the earlier analysis of 550 to 700 of the donors because counts were too low. Linkage disequilibrium might explain the correlated functional status among segregating V segments, but an unknown experimental factor could not be excluded. In a later analysis, 15,000 to 20,000 TCR beta sequences were associated with specific HLA alleles at a false discovery rate of 0.05. HLA typing was unavailable for some donors at each locus, so association tests used only the typed subset.

In total, 500 to 700 healthy bone marrow donors made up the cohort. All cohort members were sampled while nominally healthy, although unrecorded immune exposures were likely present. The donor was CMV seropositive and belonged to the group of some 290 seropositive cohort members. Every donor gave a peripheral blood sample, and the peripheral blood mononuclear cells from that sample were used for TCR beta sequencing. Genomic DNA extraction from the blood cell samples was performed with the Qiagen DNeasy Blood Extraction Kit. Library construction relied on the immunoSEQ multiplex PCR assay. A mixture of 60 forward primers for TCR Vbeta segments and 13 reverse primers for TCR Jbeta segments was used in the multiplex PCR. A multiplex PCR assay on genomic DNA amplified the CDR3 region of rearranged TCR beta genes. The amplified TCR beta libraries were sequenced on the Illumina HiSeq System as 87-base-pair reads. In the original analysis: In a later analysis, 80 million or so unique TCR beta chains were counted across the roughly 700 repertoires, and roughly 11 million of these chains were shared by at least two donors. A nearest-neighbor algorithm error-corrected the raw reads and collapsed the reads into unique sequences, merging closely related sequences to remove PCR and sequencing errors. Alignment of CDR3 sequences to IMGT reference sequences was used to assign V, D and J gene segments. For a sequence to be retained, at least a six-nucleotide match to both a V gene segment and a J gene segment was required. Rearrangements were classified as productive when the CDR3 lacked stop codons and remained in frame with V and J, and all other rearrangements were classified as non-productive. Following IMGT convention, CDR3 was defined as the stretch from the second conserved V-encoded cysteine up to the conserved J-encoded phenylalanine. The earlier analysis of about 590 of the donors excluded sequences that lacked an unambiguous match to a single V gene segment. In an earlier analysis of 587 of the donors, a V segment was called functional when productive rearrangements were above 56.7%, and segregating when the standard deviation between donors exceeded 5%. A statistical classification framework was built to diagnose cytomegalovirus status from the catalog of TCR beta chain sequences. A later analysis assigned V and J genes by comparing TCR nucleotide sequences with IMGT/GENE-DB human TR gene sequences. Using the TCRdist pipeline, a later analysis assigned CDR3 sequences along with most-parsimonious VDJ recombination scenarios. In a later analysis, each TCR beta chain was defined by its CDR3 amino acid sequence together with its V-gene family, and reads lacking a unique V-gene family were excluded. To address suspected cross-contamination and a sequencing artifact, a later analysis removed approximately 590 highly shared, low-generation-probability nucleotide sequences. In a later analysis, a clonal expansion index for each public chain was calculated from normalized within-repertoire ranks of inferred template counts. In a later analysis, generation probabilities were computed using a VDJ recombination model fitted to out-of-frame rearrangements, and the results were checked against IGoR. In a later analysis, hypergeometric tests were used to score TCR-TCR, TCR-HLA and TCR-CMV co-occurrence, with a repertoire-size bias correction applied to TCR pairs. False discovery rates were estimated in a later analysis by permuting HLA or CMV assignments 20 times. In a later analysis, co-occurring TCRs were grouped with DBSCAN, and TCRdist sequence similarity was added when clustering was performed within HLA-allele-positive subsets. Repertoires with fewer than 30,000 or more than 120,000 public chains, plus five repertoires with anomalous nucleotide sharing, were excluded from co-occurrence clustering. As stored in TCRdb, this immuneACCESS dataset retains in-frame rearrangements with V and J assigned. A fraction of the clones does not appear; measured against another copy, unresolved V genes explain less than half of the discrepancy, and the remainder lacks a known reason. V, J and clone size are taken as reported in that table, and D and trimming were inferred from the DNA itself. In all, the sample holds roughly 190,000 clones, and over 60% of those were seen once. Less than 2.5% of the sample is held by the ten biggest clonotypes.

Taken from the germline V gene, the CDR1 and CDR2 loops are SGHAT and FQNNGV. The CDR3 spans 15 residues, from the cysteine through the phenylalanine. The CDR3 DNA has 45 bases and is translated from base 1. V lost 5 bases and J lost 8 bases; the stretch between them is 21 bases long. The chain joins TRBV11-2 to TRBJ2-5, and TRBD1 may be the D gene, going by 5 matching bases. The clonotype comes from a woman under 40 in good health and CMV-seropositive. Input material: PBMCs. The DNA is TGTGCCAGCAGCATCCTTTCAGGGCTGGTGGATACCCAGTACTTC. This codes for CASSILSGLVDTQYF.